This T cell receptor (beta chain) was captured by sequencing in a study of cytomegalovirus exposure and HLA in healthy donors. Study-wide results and limits: Serostatus for CMV was the only available immune exposure information.

V lost 0 bases, J lost 7 bases, and 5 bases stayed unmatched. Germline V gene sequence: CDR1 SGHRS, CDR2 YFSETQ. The CDR3 length is 16 residues. PCR primers comprised 60 Vbeta and 13 Jbeta primers. Here immunoSEQ multiplex PCR was the method, and the copy in TCRdb shows in-frame clones only, minus some. The table has about 160,000 clones, around 79% seen once. This clone has just one count. Its cognate antigen is unknown. The V gene is TRBV5-1, the J gene TRBJ2-4; 12 bases are a match to TRBD2. The TCR comes from a female donor in good health and CMV-seronegative. The specimen sequenced was PBMCs. CDR3 region: CASSLVSSGGDNIQYF. CDR3 sequence (DNA): TGCGCCAGCAGCTTGGTTTCTAGCGGGGGGGATAACATTCAGTACTTC.